The 6 T cell receptor beta chains in this list originate from one sample, sequenced in a study of T cell clonality in common variable immunodeficiency. This table comes from immunoSEQ multiplex PCR, and its TCRdb copy is limited to in-frame clones, with some not included. This repertoire holds around 42,000 clones, and none appear only once. Sequencing used peripheral blood mononuclear cells. These receptors originate from a person aged 18 to 75 in good health.

This clone has at least ten counts. The DNA ends 3 residues before the CDR3 does, and the rest of the CDR3 is filled in from the germline J gene. The V call is TRBV20-1, the J call TRBJ1-2, with D tentatively TRBD1 (6 bases). The CDR3 has 18 amino acids. Trimming removed 0 bases at V and 5 bases at J, with 25 bases between. Germline lookup yields CDR1 DFQATT and CDR2 SNEGSKA (reference sequence). CDR3 bases read: TGCAGTGCTAGAGATTCTGGAGGGCAGGGGTCCTTCCGTTATGGC. Translating gives CSARDSGGQGSFRYG. The CDR3 reads in full as CSARDSGGQGSFRYGYTF.

This clone was detected only a few times. The CDR3 end is not reached by the read, which stops 3 residues before it; the germline J gene fills it in. This rearrangement joins TRBV11-1 to TRBJ1-1; perhaps TRBD1 as D (6 bases). Trimming left V 4 bases short and J 1 base short, with 13 bases between. CDR1 is SGHAT, CDR2 FQDESV, per germline (reference sequence). This CDR3 comprises 15 residues. This chain's CDR3 is CASSWRMTGNTEAFF. The sequenced part of the CDR3 DNA is TGTGCCAGCAGCTGGAGAATGACAGGGAACACTGAA.

This clone has ten or more counts. The CDR3 is cut off 3 residues early in the read; its end comes from the germline J gene. The V and J genes are TRBV7-8 and TRBJ2-5; tentatively, D is TRBD1 (6 bases). This CDR3 has 17 amino acids. Germline CDR1 and CDR2: SGHVS and FQNEAQ. Between the trimmed V and J ends, which lost 1 base and 1 base, there was a span of 16 bases. This CDR3 reads CASSLGDTLIRQETQYF. The sequenced CDR3 bases are TGTGCCAGCAGCTTAGGGGACACCCTGATACGCCAAGAGACC.

This clone has ten or more counts. The read falls 3 residues short of the CDR3 end, and the missing part is taken from the germline J gene. V usage is TRBV18 and J usage is TRBJ1-2, with 8 bases lining up with TRBD1. Germline CDR1 reads KGHSH; CDR2 reads LQKENI. This CDR3 has 15 residues. With V trimmed by 5 bases and J by 4 bases, 9 bases remained unmatched. The CDR3 is CASSSSDREVYGYTF. CDR3 DNA, as far as it was read: TGTGCCAGCTCATCCTCGGACAGGGAGGTCTATGGC.

This clone was seen a few times. The CDR3 end is not reached by the read, which stops 3 residues before it; the germline J gene fills it in. This specimen includes other DNA sequences encoding the same CDR3. The chain employs TRBV18 and TRBJ2-7; D gene uncertain. The CDR3 consists of 15 residues. CDR1 KGHSH and CDR2 LQKENI come from the germline V gene. Trimming removed 3 bases from V and 4 bases from J, with 16 bases in between. Here the CDR3 reads CASSPLAKPQYEQYF. The sequenced CDR3 bases are TGTGCCAGCTCACCCCTCGCCAAGCCACAGTACGAG.

There are many counts of this clone. From the germline J gene comes the end of the CDR3, since the read stops 3 residues before it. The rearrangement links TRBV20-1 to TRBJ2-3; 7 bases line up with TRBD2. This CDR3 region has 15 residues. Germline V gives CDR1 DFQATT, CDR2 SNEGSKA (reference sequence). Trimming cost V 0 bases and J 6 bases; bases outside gene matches: 9. The CDR3 region is CSARDDSGWGDTQYF. Incomplete CDR3 DNA: TGCAGTGCTAGAGATGATAGCGGGTGGGGCGATACG.